This record covers a single TCR beta chain. The specificity of this receptor is unknown. There are no base qualities to consult, and no much larger clone falls within one base. This specimen belongs to a study of cytomegalovirus exposure and HLA in healthy donors (dated by TCRdb to the late 2010s). A note on the overall study: An earlier analysis of several hundred of the donors reported 276 Gb of sequence data and 90 million to 120 million unique TCR beta sequences obtained from approximately 180 million T cells. High-throughput TCR immunosequencing, statistical association of individual TCRs with disease status, and machine learning were combined to predict cytomegalovirus infection status. The number of typed donors differed by locus: about 620-640 for A, B, C, DRB1 and DQB1; 500 to 550 for DQA1; around 580 for DPA1; and 400 to 480 for DPB1. About 300 gigabases of sequencing data and around 90 million unique TCR sequences made up an early release that covered around 640 HLA-typed donors. HLA typing covered class I and class II loci at four-digit resolution. The study aimed to test whether signatures of past pathogen exposure could be identified by cataloging public T cell receptors. Among around 400 genotyped donors of the cohort, an average of approximately 220,000 unique TCR beta nucleotide sequences was sequenced per donor, of which about 20% were non-productive. The later analysis used no new phenotypic data to find candidate immune exposures, relying instead on TCR beta sequences and their occurrence across donors. In a later genetic analysis, genome-wide SNP genotypes for 398 of the 666 donors were used, and that subset was treated as a discovery cohort. The study profiled the T cell repertoires of hundreds of subjects by immunosequencing and related them to cytomegalovirus serostatus. Along with the approximately 600-subject first cohort, a separate validation cohort of 120 different subjects was used. Of the roughly 400 genotyped donors, over 80% were placed in the genetic ancestry cluster associated with self-reported Caucasian donors. All discovery cohort repertoires had been generated using a single sequencing platform. Because of strong linkage in the cohort, five DR-DQ haplotypes were treated as single units for association and clustering. Donor age, sex, ethnicity and CMV serostatus were compiled together with the repertoire data. In a later analysis, previously published TCR beta repertoires from more than 500 donors were re-analyzed and high-resolution HLA genotyping was added so that TCR occurrence patterns could be studied. An earlier analysis of approximately 580 of the donors used high-throughput TCR beta sequencing to judge whether each TCR beta V gene segment behaved as functional or pseudogenic.

In total, roughly 670 healthy bone marrow donors made up the cohort. At the time of sampling, every cohort member was nominally healthy, though immune exposures that went unrecorded were likely present. The donor tested CMV seronegative and was one of the 352 seronegative cohort members. Each donor provided a peripheral blood sample, and peripheral blood mononuclear cells were used for TCR beta sequencing. The Qiagen DNeasy Blood Extraction Kit was used to extract genomic DNA from the blood cell samples. From its cysteine to its phenylalanine, the CDR3 spans 12 amino acids. Only the CDR3 DNA stays, 36 bases, in frame from base 1. CDR1 SQVTM and CDR2 ANQGSEA are derived from the germline V gene. Relative to germline, V is 1 base shorter and J is 3 bases shorter, with 7 bases between their ends. Beyond this particular receptor, the publication reports: Cytomegalovirus status was reported to be diagnosed by the classifier with high specificity and sensitivity in both the original and validation cohorts. In vitro tests confirmed that a few of the cytomegalovirus-associated TCR beta chains recognize cytomegalovirus antigens. The earlier analysis of 450 to 700 of the donors excluded some 16 rarely observed V segments, including chromosome 9 orphons, because counts were too low. According to the authors, the approach could potentially be generalized to other disease states and immunological phenotypes. A further reported finding was that TCR beta sequences accurately predicted the HLA-A and HLA-B alleles for most subjects in the first cohort. The sequencing pipeline was judged likely to have produced a cluster of highly shared sequence variants as a technical artifact. In an earlier analysis of 500 to 650 of the donors, most TCR beta V segments appeared in productive rearrangements about 90% or about 30% of the time, broadly matching IMGT annotations. Because the 87-base-pair reads could not distinguish some IMGT-functional V segments, including TRBV6-2 and TRBV6-3, those segments were excluded. A later analysis found that TCR association rates varied across HLA loci, with DRB1 alleles showing the most associated TCRs and HLA-C alleles the fewest. A later analysis reported that several top co-occurrence clusters appeared linked to parvovirus B19, influenza, CMV and Epstein-Barr virus. V-gene and J-gene trimming of TCR beta chains was associated with a missense DCLRE1C variant in a later genetic analysis, and the association was replicated in an independent cohort. The study gave a list of 150 to 200 TCR beta chains associated with cytomegalovirus. CMV serostatus was the only immune exposure information available for the cohort. Correlated functional status among segregating V segments might reflect linkage disequilibrium, but an unknown experimental factor could not be ruled out. Assigning TCR associations to individual alleles was difficult when HLA alleles, especially DR and DQ, strongly co-occurred. Specific HLA alleles were associated with 16,951 TCR beta sequences at a false discovery rate of 0.05 in a later analysis. Because HLA typing was unavailable for some donors at each locus, only the typed subset was used in association tests. In a later analysis, HLA-associated TCR beta chains showed more clonal expansion and lower generation probabilities than non-associated chains that were equally common. While some public TCRs were present in many individuals, most TCR sequences turned up only very rarely across donors. Presence/absence analyses assumed roughly uniform sequencing depth across donors, an assumption that may not hold. Most CMV-associated TCR beta chains appeared to be HLA-restricted in a later analysis, and the HLA associations seemed to be driven largely by CMV exposure. In this cohort, only TCR beta chains were sequenced, and detectable features were limited by the absence of alpha or paired-chain data. A later genetic analysis reported fewer N-insertions in productive TCRs among donors in an Asian-associated ancestry cluster than the approximately 700-donor mean.

The library was produced with the immunoSEQ multiplex PCR assay. A mixture of 60 forward primers for TCR Vbeta segments and 13 reverse primers for TCR Jbeta segments was used in the multiplex PCR. The CDR3 region of rearranged TCR beta genes was amplified from genomic DNA with a multiplex PCR assay. On the Illumina HiSeq System, the amplified TCR beta libraries were sequenced as 87-base-pair reads. On the authors' methods: Across the 700 or so repertoires, a later analysis counted 80 million or so unique TCR beta chains, around 11 million of which were shared by at least two donors. A nearest-neighbor algorithm error-corrected the raw reads and collapsed the reads into unique sequences, merging closely related sequences to remove PCR and sequencing errors. V, D and J gene segments were assigned by aligning CDR3 sequences to IMGT reference sequences. For a sequence to be retained, a match of at least six nucleotides to both a V gene segment and a J gene segment was required. Rearrangements were classified as productive when the CDR3 lacked stop codons and remained in frame with V and J, and all other rearrangements were classified as non-productive. Following IMGT convention, CDR3 was defined as the stretch from the second conserved V-encoded cysteine up to the conserved J-encoded phenylalanine. The earlier analysis of 500 to 650 of the donors excluded any sequence lacking an unambiguous match to a single V gene segment. An earlier analysis of a few hundred of the donors called V segments functional above 56.7% productive rearrangements and segregating when the between-donor standard deviation exceeded 5%. A statistical classification framework was built to diagnose cytomegalovirus status from the catalog of TCR beta chain sequences. In a later analysis, V and J genes were assigned by comparing TCR nucleotide sequences against IMGT/GENE-DB human TR gene sequences. The TCRdist pipeline was used in a later analysis to assign CDR3 sequences and most-parsimonious VDJ recombination scenarios. In a later analysis, every TCR beta chain was defined by the combination of its CDR3 amino acid sequence and its V-gene family, and reads without a unique V-gene family were dropped. To address suspected cross-contamination and a sequencing artifact, a later analysis removed some 620 highly shared, low-generation-probability nucleotide sequences. A later analysis calculated a clonal expansion index for each public chain from normalized within-repertoire ranks of inferred template counts. A later analysis computed generation probabilities with a VDJ recombination model fitted to out-of-frame rearrangements, and checked the results against IGoR. A later analysis scored TCR-TCR, TCR-HLA and TCR-CMV co-occurrence with hypergeometric tests, applying a repertoire-size bias correction to TCR pairs. In a later analysis, false discovery rates were estimated by permuting HLA or CMV assignments 20 times. In a later analysis, co-occurring TCRs were grouped using DBSCAN, and TCRdist sequence similarity was added for clustering within HLA-allele-positive subsets. Co-occurrence clustering excluded repertoires with fewer than 30,000 or more than 120,000 public chains, plus five with anomalous nucleotide sharing. Entries here come from immuneACCESS through TCRdb and include only in-frame sequences with V and J called. Some clones fail to appear in such tables; in the studies checked, an unresolved V gene covers under half of the shortfall, and the cause of the remainder is unknown. The V and J calls and clone size are taken from that table; D and trimming were inferred from the DNA. This sample holds about 170,000 clones; about 62% were observed only once. The top ten clones comprise just under 3% of the sample.

Sequenced input: PBMCs. The chain is assembled from TRBV29-1 and TRBJ2-7; no D gene call is confident. This receptor was identified in a man in his forties or fifties in good health and CMV-seronegative. This receptor carries the CDR3 CSVEGQDYEQYF. The DNA reads as follows: TGCAGCGTTGAAGGTCAGGACTACGAGCAGTACTTC.